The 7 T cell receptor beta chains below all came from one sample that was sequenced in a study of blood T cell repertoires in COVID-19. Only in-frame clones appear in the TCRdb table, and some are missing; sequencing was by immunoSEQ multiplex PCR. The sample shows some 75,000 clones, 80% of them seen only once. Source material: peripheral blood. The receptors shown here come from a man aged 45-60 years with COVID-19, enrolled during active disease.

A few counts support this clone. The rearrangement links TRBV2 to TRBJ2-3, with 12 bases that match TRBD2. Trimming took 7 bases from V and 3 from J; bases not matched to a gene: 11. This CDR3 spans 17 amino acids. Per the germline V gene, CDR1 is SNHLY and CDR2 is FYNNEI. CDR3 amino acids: CASIGLGLAGWTDTQYF. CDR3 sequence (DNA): TGTGCCAGCATAGGACTCGGACTAGCGGGATGGACAGATACGCAGTATTTT.

The CDR3 loop is CASGRQGRNTEAFF. The CDR3 coding sequence is TGTGCCAGCGGAAGACAGGGAAGGAACACTGAAGCTTTCTTT. V usage is TRBV2 and J usage is TRBJ1-1, with 7 bases fitting TRBD1. Germline V gene sequence: CDR1 SNHLY, CDR2 FYNNEI. Trimming took 8 bases from V and 1 from J; bases not matched to a gene: 7. The CDR3 is made up of 14 amino acids.

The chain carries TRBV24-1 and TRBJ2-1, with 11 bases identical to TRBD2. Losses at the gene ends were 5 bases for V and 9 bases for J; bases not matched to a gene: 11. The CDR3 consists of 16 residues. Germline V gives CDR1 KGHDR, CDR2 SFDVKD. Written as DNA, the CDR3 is TGTGCCACCAGTGGGACACTAGCGGGAGAGCAGGTTGAGCAGTTCTTC. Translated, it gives CATSGTLAGEQVEQFF.

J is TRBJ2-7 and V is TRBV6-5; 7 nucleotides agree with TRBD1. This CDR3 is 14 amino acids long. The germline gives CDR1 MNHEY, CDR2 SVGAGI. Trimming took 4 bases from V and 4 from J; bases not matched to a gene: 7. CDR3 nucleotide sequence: TGTGCCAGCAGTTCGGGACAGTACATATACGAGCAGTACTTC. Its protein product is CASSSGQYIYEQYF.

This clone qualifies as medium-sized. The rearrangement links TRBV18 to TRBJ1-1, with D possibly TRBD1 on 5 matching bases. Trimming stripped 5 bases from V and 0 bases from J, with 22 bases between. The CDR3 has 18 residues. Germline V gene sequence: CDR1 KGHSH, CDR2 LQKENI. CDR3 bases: TGTGCCAGCTCATGGATCAGGGCCTCGTCACATATGAACACTGAAGCTTTCTTT. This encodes CASSWIRASSHMNTEAFF.

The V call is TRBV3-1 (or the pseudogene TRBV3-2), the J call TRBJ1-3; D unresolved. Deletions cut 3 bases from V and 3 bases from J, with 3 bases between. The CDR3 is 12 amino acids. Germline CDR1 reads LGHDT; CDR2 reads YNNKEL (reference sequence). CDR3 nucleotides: TGTGCCAGCAGCCAGAGTGGAAACACCATATATTTT. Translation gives CASSQSGNTIYF.

In DNA, the CDR3 is TGTGCCAGCAGTGCGCCTGGCGGGACGGCCAAAAACATTCAGTACTTC. Translated, it gives CASSAPGGTAKNIQYF. The rearrangement uses TRBV7-2 and TRBJ2-4, with D possibly matching TRBD2 (6 bases). Germline values: CDR1 SGHTA, CDR2 FQGNSA. This CDR3 region has 16 residues. Trimming removed 6 bases at V and 1 base at J, with 16 bases between.